This T cell receptor (beta chain) was identified in a study of T cells in Graves' hyperthyroidism and ophthalmopathy. CDR3 length equals 14 residues. CDR1 is MNHNS and CDR2 is SASEGT in the germline V gene. The V and J ends lost 7 bases and 9 bases respectively, with 19 bases between them. It was RNA transcripts that yielded the amplified TCR beta CDR3 regions. First-round RT-PCR targeting the TCR CDR3 was performed with the HTBI primer set. TCRdb redid the calling of the multiplex PCR reads with MiXCR, one entry per CDR3 protein. This sample has fewer than 200,000 distinct CDR3 sequences; 8% to 9.5% occur once, and the top ten carry more than 20%. In this sample, this clonotype turned up a few times. It may be a read error: a sequence one base away is much more abundant.

The chain has TRBV6-1 and TRBJ1-5; D remains unclear. The sample taken for sequencing was blood. This sequence was found in a young woman with Graves' hyperthyroidism that later progressed to Graves' ophthalmopathy. This CDR3 is CASTLGSVGRPQHF. In DNA, the CDR3 is TGTGCCAGCACCCTGGGGAGCGTCGGGCGGCCCCAGCATTTT.